A single sample gave rise to the 2 T cell receptor beta chains below, sequenced in a study of T cell repertoires in cytomegalovirus infection. MiXCR, applied by TCRdb to the reads, yields one record per CDR3 protein. This sample has about 770,000 distinct CDR3 sequences, with just under 30% found just once. Their cognate antigens are unknown. This sample comprised cultured CD8+ T cells from PBMCs, obtained from culture after CMV antigen stimulation. These receptors all stem from a human donor in good health (CMV status not recorded). Some clones in this sample may be carry-over from other donors' samples.

This clonotype was observed a handful of times. The gene calls are TRBV6-2 or TRBV6-3 and TRBJ2-5; 9 bases agree with TRBD1. The CDR3 consists of 15 residues. In germline, CDR1 is MNHEY, CDR2 SVGEGT. V lost 10 bases and J lost 1; bases outside the gene matches: 10. CDR3 amino acids: CATRTGAFLQETQYF. The CDR3 DNA sequence: TGTGCCACCCGGACAGGGGCATTTCTCCAAGAGACCCAGTACTTC.

This chain joins TRBV6-2 or TRBV6-3 and TRBJ2-5, with a weak D call TRBD2 (5 bases). This CDR3 region has 15 residues. Germline V gives CDR1 MNHEY, CDR2 SVGEGT. Deletions cut 5 bases from V and 4 bases from J, with 17 bases between. The CDR3 loop reads CASSALQLGGETQYF. CDR3 bases: TGTGCCAGCAGTGCATTGCAACTAGGAGGAGAGACCCAGTACTTC.